These T cell receptor beta chains were read from a single sample in a study of identical twins. Each CDR3 protein is one row after TCRdb ran MiXCR on the 5' RACE reads. The sample consists of 280,000 or so distinct CDR3 sequences, less than 9% of them appearing once. The same sample was also studied in work on yellow fever vaccine responses in identical twins.

The sequenced sample consisted of memory (CD45RO+) T cells sorted from blood. The receptor set was obtained from a woman between 18 and 29 years old in good health. CDR3s include the opening cysteine and the closing phenylalanine or tryptophan. The D gene is left open where the match is weak. Where a row states a size, it is once, few, many or the class of an expanded clone; other rows omit it.

abundance	v_gene	d_gene	j_gene	CDR3aa	CDR3nt
NA	TRBV2	NA	TRBJ2-1	CASSESLGGSYNEQFF	TGTGCCAGCAGTGAGAGTCTAGGGGGCTCCTACAATGAGCAGTTCTTC
NA	TRBV4-1	TRBD1	TRBJ2-3	CASSQGQADTQYF	TGCGCCAGCAGCCAGGGACAGGCAGATACGCAGTATTTT
NA	TRBV18	NA	TRBJ2-5	CASSPGGVVETQYF	TGTGCCAGCTCACCAGGAGGGGTCGTAGAGACCCAGTACTTC
many	TRBV10-3	NA	TRBJ1-4	CAISDIKGATNEKLFF	TGTGCCATCAGTGACATAAAGGGGGCAACTAATGAAAAACTGTTTTTT
many	TRBV29-1	TRBD1	TRBJ2-5	CSVQQGAGETQYF	TGCAGCGTACAACAGGGGGCTGGAGAGACCCAGTACTTC
many	TRBV2	NA	TRBJ1-1	CASKDRKEDTEAFF	TGTGCCAGCAAGGACAGAAAAGAGGACACTGAAGCTTTCTTT
few	TRBV6-1	NA	TRBJ2-3	CASTRGRADTQYF	TGTGCCAGCACTAGGGGAAGGGCAGATACGCAGTATTTT
NA	TRBV21-1	NA	TRBJ1-4	CASSTPEGPNEKLFF	TGTGCCAGCAGCACCCCCGAGGGGCCGAATGAAAAACTGTTTTTT
many	TRBV12-3/TRBV12-4	TRBD1	TRBJ1-2	CASRAGTGGFWGYTF	TGTGCCAGCCGGGCCGGGACAGGGGGCTTCTGGGGCTACACCTTC
many	TRBV7-9	NA	TRBJ2-2	CASSLFSGGNTGELFF	TGTGCCAGCAGCTTGTTTAGCGGAGGAAACACCGGGGAGCTGTTTTTT
few	TRBV5-1	NA	TRBJ1-4	CASSFTGSNEKLFF	TGCGCCAGCAGCTTCACAGGCAGTAATGAAAAACTGTTTTTT
NA	TRBV24-1	TRBD2	TRBJ2-3	CATGTSLGNTDTQYF	TGTGCCACCGGGACTAGCTTGGGTAATACAGATACGCAGTATTTT
NA	TRBV20-1	NA	TRBJ1-5	CSARKDSPNQPQHF	TGCAGTGCTAGAAAGGACAGCCCCAATCAGCCCCAGCATTTT
many	TRBV27	TRBD1	TRBJ2-5	CASRATGGGETQYF	TGTGCCAGCAGAGCAACAGGGGGCGGAGAGACCCAGTACTTC